The rows below give T cell receptor beta chains drawn from one sample of a study of CXCR3-negative and CXCR3-positive naive CD8 T cells. From its re-call of the 5' RACE reads, TCRdb lists each CDR3 protein once, without DNA. The table lists 5,000 to 6,000 distinct CDR3 sequences. Material: naive CXCR3+ CD8+ T cells from blood. These receptors were collected from a human donor in good health. Some clones in this sample may be carry-over from other donors' samples. CDR3s include the opening cysteine and the closing phenylalanine or tryptophan. Each record gives: V gene, clone size, J gene, CDR3 protein. Clone size, where shown, is once, few, many, or a class for clones that have expanded.

v_call: TRBV29-1; clone_size: medium-sized; j_call: TRBJ2-7; cdr3_aa: CSVESGLGGNPGYEQYF
v_call: TRBV5-1; clone_size: .; j_call: TRBJ2-1; cdr3_aa: CASSLDYGQGYNEQFF
v_call: TRBV4-1; clone_size: .; j_call: TRBJ1-2; cdr3_aa: CASSQARGQGNYGYTF
v_call: TRBV9; clone_size: medium-sized; j_call: TRBJ2-7; cdr3_aa: CASSLGRPSYEQYF
v_call: TRBV7-9; clone_size: medium-sized; j_call: TRBJ2-5; cdr3_aa: CASSSTSGTTHNWETQYF
v_call: TRBV14; clone_size: medium-sized; j_call: TRBJ1-6; cdr3_aa: CASSQGRPARHSPLHF
v_call: TRBV10-3; clone_size: medium-sized; j_call: TRBJ2-5; cdr3_aa: CAISDLSSGGQETQYF
v_call: TRBV6-5; clone_size: .; j_call: TRBJ2-3; cdr3_aa: CASSSYRTLADKTDTQYF
v_call: TRBV12-3/TRBV12-4; clone_size: medium-sized; j_call: TRBJ2-5; cdr3_aa: CASSPDGGEETQYF
v_call: TRBV7-9; clone_size: medium-sized; j_call: TRBJ1-5; cdr3_aa: CASSFPGANQPQHF
v_call: TRBV15; clone_size: medium-sized; j_call: TRBJ2-7; cdr3_aa: CATSPAHDPGQGEYYEQYF
v_call: TRBV11-2; clone_size: .; j_call: TRBJ2-1; cdr3_aa: CASSWGLAGTSYNEQSF
v_call: TRBV12-3/TRBV12-4; clone_size: .; j_call: TRBJ2-2; cdr3_aa: CASSSGLTGELFF
v_call: TRBV11-3; clone_size: medium-sized; j_call: TRBJ2-1; cdr3_aa: CASSLVWANPSDEQFF
v_call: TRBV7-2; clone_size: .; j_call: TRBJ1-3; cdr3_aa: CASSLGWVYDRNTIYF
v_call: TRBV10-3; clone_size: medium-sized; j_call: TRBJ1-1; cdr3_aa: CAISESRQNRGLNTEAFF
v_call: TRBV19; clone_size: .; j_call: TRBJ1-1; cdr3_aa: CASSMGYTEAFF
v_call: TRBV6-6; clone_size: medium-sized; j_call: TRBJ2-7; cdr3_aa: CASSDPAGLGYEQYF
v_call: TRBV3-1; clone_size: .; j_call: TRBJ1-2; cdr3_aa: CASSPPAEIYGYTF
v_call: TRBV29-1; clone_size: medium-sized; j_call: TRBJ2-6; cdr3_aa: CSVPGQGLDGANVLTF
v_call: TRBV5-4; clone_size: .; j_call: TRBJ1-4; cdr3_aa: CASSYDRTNEKLFF
v_call: TRBV12-3/TRBV12-4; clone_size: .; j_call: TRBJ2-7; cdr3_aa: CASSLGPFSEQYF
v_call: TRBV19; clone_size: medium-sized; j_call: TRBJ2-2; cdr3_aa: CASSKGLDFPTGELFF
v_call: TRBV12-3/TRBV12-4; clone_size: medium-sized; j_call: TRBJ2-7; cdr3_aa: CASSFLAGAQDEQYF
v_call: TRBV13; clone_size: .; j_call: TRBJ2-7; cdr3_aa: CASSSGLAGWYEQYF
v_call: TRBV29-1; clone_size: .; j_call: TRBJ2-7; cdr3_aa: CSVYRDDSYEQYF
v_call: TRBV20-1; clone_size: medium-sized; j_call: TRBJ2-5; cdr3_aa: CSARARGRETQYF
v_call: TRBV6-6; clone_size: .; j_call: TRBJ2-7; cdr3_aa: CASTILGGVNEQYF
v_call: TRBV4-3; clone_size: medium-sized; j_call: TRBJ1-1; cdr3_aa: CASSQEFFGGAEAFF
v_call: TRBV29-1; clone_size: .; j_call: TRBJ2-7; cdr3_aa: CSVQGTVSYEQYF
v_call: TRBV29-1; clone_size: .; j_call: TRBJ1-2; cdr3_aa: CSVYGQAYNYGYTF
v_call: TRBV29-1; clone_size: medium-sized; j_call: TRBJ2-7; cdr3_aa: CSVPSGTYEQYF
v_call: TRBV29-1; clone_size: medium-sized; j_call: TRBJ1-1; cdr3_aa: CSGGRLNTEAFF
v_call: TRBV7-9; clone_size: .; j_call: TRBJ1-1; cdr3_aa: CASSFETGAFF
v_call: TRBV30; clone_size: .; j_call: TRBJ2-5; cdr3_aa: CAWSSGQGAPETQYF
v_call: TRBV29-1; clone_size: .; j_call: TRBJ1-1; cdr3_aa: CSVGSRDTEAFF
v_call: TRBV5-5; clone_size: .; j_call: TRBJ2-1; cdr3_aa: CASSSLQSNEQFF
v_call: TRBV5-1; clone_size: .; j_call: TRBJ1-1; cdr3_aa: CASSYHQGQTEAFF
v_call: TRBV5-1; clone_size: .; j_call: TRBJ2-1; cdr3_aa: CASSTTDSSYNEQFF
v_call: TRBV6-5; clone_size: medium-sized; j_call: TRBJ1-1; cdr3_aa: CASSDQSPAPAEAFF
v_call: TRBV24-1; clone_size: .; j_call: TRBJ1-2; cdr3_aa: CATSEYDGTGGSSYTF
v_call: TRBV11-2; clone_size: .; j_call: TRBJ2-5; cdr3_aa: CASRPGRGGAAETQYF
v_call: TRBV2; clone_size: medium-sized; j_call: TRBJ1-1; cdr3_aa: CASSERDSPNTEAFF
v_call: TRBV5-1; clone_size: .; j_call: TRBJ1-1; cdr3_aa: CASSDDEGTLNTEAFF
v_call: TRBV2; clone_size: .; j_call: TRBJ2-7; cdr3_aa: CANHRTSLYEQYF
v_call: TRBV7-9; clone_size: .; j_call: TRBJ2-7; cdr3_aa: CASSLSNDEQYF
v_call: TRBV21-1; clone_size: .; j_call: TRBJ1-2; cdr3_aa: CARTRSNDGYTF
v_call: TRBV20-1; clone_size: .; j_call: TRBJ2-1; cdr3_aa: CSARPPKASEKHEQFF
v_call: TRBV3-1; clone_size: .; j_call: TRBJ2-3; cdr3_aa: CASSQSGLAGPTDTQYF
v_call: TRBV29-1; clone_size: medium-sized; j_call: TRBJ1-2; cdr3_aa: CSVDLGFYGYTF
v_call: TRBV20-1; clone_size: medium-sized; j_call: TRBJ2-7; cdr3_aa: CSAKREDGEQYF
v_call: TRBV19; clone_size: .; j_call: TRBJ1-1; cdr3_aa: CASSLRRQTLDEAFF
v_call: TRBV29-1; clone_size: medium-sized; j_call: TRBJ1-1; cdr3_aa: CSVEDRGQNTEAFF
v_call: TRBV7-9; clone_size: medium-sized; j_call: TRBJ1-1; cdr3_aa: CASSLGGSRRDTEAFF
v_call: TRBV7-9; clone_size: medium-sized; j_call: TRBJ2-7; cdr3_aa: CASSLFQGGTSYEQYF